This T cell receptor (beta chain) was profiled in a study of CD8 T cells in ankylosing spondylitis. Each CDR3 protein gets one entry after TCRdb re-called the 5' RACE reads with MiXCR. The sample carries 340,000 or so distinct CDR3 sequences, about 15% recorded once. Trimming removed 5 bases at V and 3 bases at J, with 22 bases between. The length of the CDR3 is 17 residues. Germline V CDR1 and CDR2: SGHTA, FQGNSA. In its sample, this clonotype was seen a few times. V and J are TRBV7-2 and TRBJ1-1; perhaps TRBD1 as D (6 bases). Specimen: blood, either unsorted or a sorted T cell fraction (not recorded which). This sequence originates from a male donor with ankylosing spondylitis or in good health (not recorded which). The chain's CDR3 is CASSPLVPTGKDTEAFF. DNA for the CDR3: TGTGCCAGCAGCCCTCTTGTCCCTACAGGGAAGGACACTGAAGCTTTCTTT.